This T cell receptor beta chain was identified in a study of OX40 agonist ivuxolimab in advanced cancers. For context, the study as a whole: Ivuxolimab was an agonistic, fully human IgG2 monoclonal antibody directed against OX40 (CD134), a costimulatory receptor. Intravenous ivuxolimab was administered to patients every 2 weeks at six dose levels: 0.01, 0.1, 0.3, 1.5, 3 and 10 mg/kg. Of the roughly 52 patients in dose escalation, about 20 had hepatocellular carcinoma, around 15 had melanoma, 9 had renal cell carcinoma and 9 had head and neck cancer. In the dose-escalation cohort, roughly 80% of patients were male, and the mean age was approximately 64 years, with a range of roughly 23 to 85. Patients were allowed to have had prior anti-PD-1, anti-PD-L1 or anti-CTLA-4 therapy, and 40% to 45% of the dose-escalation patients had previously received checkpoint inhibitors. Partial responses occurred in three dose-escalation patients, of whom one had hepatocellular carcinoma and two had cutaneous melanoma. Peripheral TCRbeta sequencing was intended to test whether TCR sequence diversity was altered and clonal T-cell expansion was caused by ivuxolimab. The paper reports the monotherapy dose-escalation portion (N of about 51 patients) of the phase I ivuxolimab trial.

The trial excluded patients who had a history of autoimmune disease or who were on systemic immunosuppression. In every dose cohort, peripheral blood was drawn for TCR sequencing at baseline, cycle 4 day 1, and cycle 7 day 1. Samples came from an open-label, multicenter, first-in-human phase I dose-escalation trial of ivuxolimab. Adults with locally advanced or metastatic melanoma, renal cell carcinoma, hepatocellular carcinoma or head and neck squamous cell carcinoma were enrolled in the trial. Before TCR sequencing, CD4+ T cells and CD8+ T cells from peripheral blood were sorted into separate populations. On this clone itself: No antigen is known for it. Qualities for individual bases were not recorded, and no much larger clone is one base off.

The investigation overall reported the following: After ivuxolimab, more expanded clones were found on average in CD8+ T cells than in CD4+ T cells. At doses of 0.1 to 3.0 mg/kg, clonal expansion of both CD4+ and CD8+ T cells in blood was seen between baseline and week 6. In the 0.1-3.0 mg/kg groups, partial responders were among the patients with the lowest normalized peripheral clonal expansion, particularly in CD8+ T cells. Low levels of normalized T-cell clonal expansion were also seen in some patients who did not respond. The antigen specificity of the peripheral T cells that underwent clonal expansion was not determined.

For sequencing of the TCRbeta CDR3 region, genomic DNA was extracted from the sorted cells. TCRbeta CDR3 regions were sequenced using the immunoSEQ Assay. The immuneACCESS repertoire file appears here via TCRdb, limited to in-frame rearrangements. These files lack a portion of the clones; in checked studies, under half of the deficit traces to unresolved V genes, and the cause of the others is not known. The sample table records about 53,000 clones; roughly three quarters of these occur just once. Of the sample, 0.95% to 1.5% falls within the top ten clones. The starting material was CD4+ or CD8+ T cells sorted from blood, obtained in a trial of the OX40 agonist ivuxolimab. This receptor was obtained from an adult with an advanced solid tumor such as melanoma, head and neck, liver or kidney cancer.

The CDR3 region reads CASSLVQGDADTQYF. Read as DNA, the sequence is TGCGCCAGCAGCTTGGTTCAGGGTGACGCAGATACGCAGTATTTT. The chain employs TRBV5-1 and TRBJ2-3; the D segment could be TRBD1, given 5 matching bases. V drops 0 bases and J drops 4 bases, leaving 12 bases in between. In the germline V gene, CDR1 corresponds to SGHRS and CDR2 to YFSETQ. Spanning cysteine to phenylalanine, the CDR3 consists of 15 amino acids. The entry retains the CDR3 DNA only, 45 bases that are in frame from base 1.